A single sample gave rise to the 21 T cell receptor beta chains below, sequenced in a study of a mutant IDH1 vaccine in newly diagnosed glioma (dated by TCRdb to about 2021). Library method: the immunoSEQ multiplex PCR assay. As stored in TCRdb, this immuneACCESS dataset retains in-frame rearrangements with V and J assigned. A fraction of the clones does not appear; measured against another copy, unresolved V genes explain less than half of the discrepancy, and the remainder lacks a known reason. Across this sample there are tens of thousands of clones, with about 76% seen only once. The top ten clones comprise 4.5% to 6% of the sample. These receptors have no known antigen. Explained via the paper, the time point label denotes: week 35, safety follow-up. Every vaccine dose consisted of 300 ug of a 20-mer mutant IDH1 peptide in Montanide, administered subcutaneously together with topical imiquimod.

This specimen consisted of PBMCs, obtained from a glioma patient whose treatment included an IDH1 peptide vaccine. These receptor sequences come from a woman aged 40 to 50 with glioma. Some clones in this sample may be carry-over from other donors' samples.

By proportion, this clone is medium-sized (0.01 to 0.1%). J is TRBJ1-1 and V is TRBV5-1; D is perhaps TRBD1 (5 bases). This CDR3 contains 13 residues. CDR1 SGHRS and CDR2 YFSETQ come from the germline V gene. Trimming took 0 bases from V and 4 from J, leaving 7 bases between them. The CDR3 sequence: CASSLDGGTEAFF. The CDR3, as DNA: TGCGCCAGCAGCTTGGACGGGGGCACTGAAGCTTTCTTT.

The chain combines TRBV5-6 with TRBJ2-5; D gene ambiguous. This CDR3 has 13 residues. Trimming stripped 4 bases from V and 1 base from J, with 8 bases between. Germline CDR1 and CDR2: SGHDT and YYEEEE. CDR3 in amino acids: CASSLHIQETQYF. CDR3 coding DNA: TGTGCCAGCAGCCTGCATATCCAAGAGACCCAGTACTTC.

CDR3 residues: CASLDGSTDTQYF. CDR3 in DNA: TGTGCCAGCTTGGACGGATCCACAGATACGCAGTATTTT. This chain uses TRBV6-6 with TRBJ2-3, with D uncertain. The CDR3 sequence is 13 residues long. Trimming stripped 8 bases from V and 2 bases from J, with 11 bases between. Germline lookup yields CDR1 MNHNY and CDR2 SVGAGI (reference sequence).

As for this clone: The sample holds other DNA sequences that translate to the same CDR3. This rearrangement joins TRBV27 to TRBJ2-2; unclear D gene. CDR3 length: 13 amino acids. The V gene's germline CDR1 is MNHEY and CDR2 SMNVEV (reference sequence). Trimming pared 2 bases from V and 4 bases from J, leaving 5 bases between. The CDR3 spells CASSLASTGELFF. CDR3 sequence (DNA): TGTGCCAGCAGTTTAGCAAGCACCGGGGAGCTGTTTTTT.

This chain links TRBV4-1 with TRBJ2-3, with TRBD2 matching over 9 bases. V lost 7 bases to trimming and J lost 0 bases; unmatched junction nucleotides: 5. Germline values: CDR1 MGHRA, CDR2 YSYEKL. The CDR3 loop spans 15 amino acids. CDR3 residues: CASTLSGGSTDTQYF. The CDR3, as DNA: TGCGCCAGCACCCTTAGCGGGGGCAGCACAGATACGCAGTATTTT.

The chain couples TRBV29-1 to TRBJ2-7; 7 positions agree with TRBD1. Per the germline V gene, CDR1 is SQVTM and CDR2 is ANQGSEA. The CDR3 loop spans 11 amino acids. The CDR3: CSSTGSHEQYF. CDR3 in DNA: TGCAGTTCGACAGGGTCCCACGAGCAGTACTTC.

The chain uses TRBV14 and TRBJ2-5, with D hard to call. V gave up 1 base and J gave up 5 bases, with 8 bases separating them. The CDR3 spans 13 residues. CDR1 is SGHDN, CDR2 FVKESK, per germline. The CDR3 DNA sequence: TGTGCCAGCAGCCAAGTTATGGGGGAGACCCAGTACTTC. This sequence encodes CASSQVMGETQYF.

The J gene is TRBJ1-3, the V gene TRBV6-1; unclear D gene. Germline V CDR1 and CDR2: MNHNS, SASEGT. CDR3 length: 15 amino acids. Trimming removed 3 bases from V and 4 bases from J, with 13 bases in between. The CDR3 is CASSEETGRGNTIYF. CDR3 coding DNA: TGTGCCAGCAGTGAGGAGACCGGGAGAGGAAACACCATATATTTT.

The chain recombines TRBV7-9 with TRBJ1-6; a possible D gene is TRBD1 (5 bases). CDR1 and CDR2 from the germline V gene are SEHNR and FQNEAQ (reference sequence). V was pared by 2 bases and J by 9 bases, with 14 bases between. The CDR3 is made up of 15 amino acids. This chain's CDR3 is CASSLQRGFISPLHF. CDR3 bases: TGTGCCAGCAGCTTACAGAGGGGATTTATTTCACCCCTCCACTTT.

The chain links TRBV9 to TRBJ1-4; D is unclear. The CDR3 sequence is 15 residues long. Germline V gene data show CDR1 as SGDLS and CDR2 as YYNGEE. Trimming shortened V by 4 bases and J by 3 bases, and 13 bases separated the two germline ends. The CDR3 loop reads CASSILPEPNEKLFF. The CDR3 region has the DNA TGTGCCAGCAGCATCCTCCCGGAACCTAATGAAAAACTGTTTTTT.

The table lists this clone with a count of one. The chain recombines TRBV5-6 with TRBJ2-3; D tentatively fits TRBD1 or TRBD2 (5 bases each). Trimming removed 1 base at V and 1 base at J, with 16 bases between. This CDR3 contains 17 residues. The germline V gene has CDR1 SGHDT and CDR2 YYEEEE. CDR3 loop: CASSLILRGPRTDTQYF. CDR3 bases: TGTGCCAGCAGCTTGATTTTACGGGGACCCCGCACAGATACGCAGTATTTT.

CDR3 loop: CASSQGGPGETQYF. The CDR3 bases are TGTGCCAGCAGCCAAGGGGGGCCGGGAGAGACCCAGTACTTC. The genes are TRBV14 and TRBJ2-5, with D possibly matching TRBD1 (6 bases). The CDR3 spans 14 residues. V was clipped by 1 base and J by 4 bases, with 10 bases between them. Germline CDR1 is SGHDN and CDR2 is FVKESK.

The chain links TRBV10-3 to TRBJ1-2, with 8 bases identical to TRBD1. The CDR3 is 15 residues long. V lost 3 bases, J lost 2 bases, and 5 bases stayed unmatched. The germline V gene has CDR1 ENHRY and CDR2 SYGVKD. The CDR3 region is CAISDRGRENYGYTF. The DNA of the CDR3 is TGTGCCATCAGTGACAGGGGGCGAGAGAACTATGGCTACACCTTC.

The rearrangement joins TRBV9 to TRBJ1-1, with D maybe TRBD1 (5 bases). Germline-derived CDR1 and CDR2 are SGDLS and YYNGEE. CDR3 length equals 14 residues. Trimming removed 0 bases from V and 4 bases from J, with 10 bases in between. CDR3 residues: CASSVGGTFTEAFF. The DNA of the CDR3 is TGTGCCAGCAGCGTAGGGGGGACCTTCACTGAAGCTTTCTTT.

The rearrangement joins TRBV28 to TRBJ1-5, with 7 bases lining up with TRBD1. Germline values: CDR1 MDHEN, CDR2 SYDVKM. The CDR3 contains 15 residues. With 8 bases clipped from V and 3 bases from J, the junction kept 10 bases outside the gene matches. For the CDR3, the DNA is TGTGCCAGCTGGACAGGAATAACCCCCAATCAGCCCCAGCATTTT. This gives the protein CASWTGITPNQPQHF.

The chain recombines TRBV6-1 with TRBJ2-1; 8 nucleotides match TRBD2. The CDR3 covers 16 residues. Germline V gives CDR1 MNHNS, CDR2 SASEGT. The J segment lost 1 base and the V segment lost 2 bases, leaving 4 bases of the junction unmatched. CDR3 region: CASSETVAGSYNEQFF. CDR3 DNA: TGTGCCAGCAGTGAAACGGTAGCGGGGTCCTACAATGAGCAGTTCTTC.

The V call is TRBV4-2, the J call TRBJ2-1; a weak D match, TRBD1 (5 bases). With 3 bases removed from V and 0 bases from J, the gap between germline ends came to 12 bases. The CDR3 covers 16 residues. The V gene's germline CDR1 is LGHNA and CDR2 YNFKEQ. CDR3 nucleotides: TGTGCCAGCAGCCAGGGGCGGCTGAGCTCCTACAATGAGCAGTTCTTC. Its translation: CASSQGRLSSYNEQFF.

This clone showed up just a few times. The rearrangement links TRBV9 to TRBJ1-2; 8 bases align to TRBD1. V was clipped by 3 bases and J by 4 bases; unmatched bases: 8. The CDR3 covers 15 residues. Germline CDR1 SGDLS, CDR2 YYNGEE. The CDR3 sequence is CASSEGQGSGYGYTF. The CDR3, as DNA: TGTGCCAGCAGCGAAGGACAGGGTAGCGGCTATGGCTACACCTTC.

This clone was recorded once. V is TRBV18 and J is TRBJ2-2, with D possibly being TRBD2 (5 bases). CDR1 and CDR2 (germline): KGHSH, LQKENI. The CDR3 length is 13 residues. The V and J ends lost 6 bases and 4 bases respectively, with 9 bases between them. The CDR3 region is CASSPGVTGELFF. The DNA of the CDR3 is TGTGCCAGCTCCCCCGGGGTCACCGGGGAGCTGTTTTTT.

The chain carries TRBV19 and TRBJ1-1, with a weak D call TRBD1 (5 bases). Germline V gene sequence: CDR1 LNHDA, CDR2 SQIVND (reference sequence). With 10 bases removed from V and 6 bases from J, the gap between germline ends came to 15 bases. This CDR3 contains 12 residues. The CDR3 bases are TGTGCCACGAACCGGGGGAGCGCTGAAGCTTTCTTT. The encoded protein is CATNRGSAEAFF.

This clone was detected once. The chain recombines TRBV6-5 with TRBJ2-7; no definite D call. V dropped 11 bases and J dropped 5 bases, with 10 bases sitting between them. CDR3 length: 10 amino acids. CDR1 is MNHEY and CDR2 is SVGAGI in the germline V gene. CDR3: CAGPPHEQYF. The CDR3 region has the DNA TGTGCCGGGCCCCCCCACGAGCAGTACTTC.